Shown below are 29 T cell receptor beta chains from a single sample sequenced in a study of PD-1 blockade in classical Hodgkin lymphoma. With no exception, relapse followed autologous stem cell transplantation in all patients, and brentuximab vedotin exposure varied. Sequencing used immunoSEQ multiplex PCR; TCRdb keeps in-frame clones, though not all of them. The sample includes around 23,000 clones, roughly 77% of them seen just once. The material sequenced was peripheral blood mononuclear cells (PBMCs), taken before the second cycle of nivolumab. These TCRs come from a human donor with classical Hodgkin lymphoma.

The chain carries TRBV30 and TRBJ1-6; possible D gene TRBD1, 6 bases. The CDR3 extends over 14 amino acids. Germline lookup yields CDR1 GTSNPN and CDR2 SVGIG (reference sequence). V shed 3 bases and J shed 5 bases, with 11 bases lying between them. As DNA, the CDR3 is TGTGCCTGGAGCAGGGGCACCAATAATTCACCCCTCCACTTT. Translated, it gives CAWSRGTNNSPLHF.

This clone was counted between two and nine times. The V and J genes are TRBV30 and TRBJ2-5, with unresolved D. Per the germline V gene, CDR1 is GTSNPN and CDR2 is SVGIG (reference sequence). This CDR3 comprises 12 residues. V lost 3 bases and J lost 5, with 10 bases in between. For the CDR3, the DNA is TGTGCCTGGAGAGGAAATCGGGAGACCCAGTACTTC. Translation: CAWRGNRETQYF.

This chain joins TRBV6-6 and TRBJ2-5; the D is unclear. Trimming cost V 2 bases and J 5 bases, with 3 bases left between them. Per germline, CDR1 MNHNY and CDR2 SVGAGI (reference sequence). The CDR3 contains 11 residues. CDR3 residues: CASSYGETQYF. CDR3 nucleotide sequence: TGTGCCAGCAGTTACGGGGAGACCCAGTACTTC.

The V and J genes are TRBV4-1 and TRBJ2-1; 12 positions agree with TRBD2. V lost 1 base, J lost 4 bases, and 5 bases stayed unmatched. The CDR3 spans 17 residues. Germline values: CDR1 MGHRA, CDR2 YSYEKL. The CDR3 is CASSQGFGTSGYNEQFF. Here the CDR3 DNA reads TGCGCCAGCAGCCAAGGCTTTGGGACTAGCGGGTACAATGAGCAGTTCTTC.

This clone was detected only a few times. The V call is TRBV5-5, the J call TRBJ1-2, with a tentative D call TRBD1 (6 bases). CDR1 SGHKS and CDR2 YYEKEE come from the germline V gene (reference sequence). V lost 0 bases to trimming and J lost 8 bases, with 14 bases between them. This CDR3 has 14 amino acids. CDR3 DNA sequence: TGTGCCAGCAGCTTGGCCTTAGACAGGTTGGGCTACACCTTC. Its protein is CASSLALDRLGYTF.

This clone was observed a few times. The J gene is TRBJ2-3, the V gene TRBV4-1, with 16 bases lining up with TRBD2. This CDR3 region has 18 residues. The V gene end was trimmed by 5 bases and the J gene end by 2 bases; junction bases not matched to a gene: 7. The germline gives CDR1 MGHRA, CDR2 YSYEKL. In DNA, the CDR3 is TGCGCCAGCAGCGCCCCGGGACTAGCGGGAGGGAACACAGATACGCAGTATTTT. Translation: CASSAPGLAGGNTDTQYF.

The chain has TRBV19 and TRBJ2-1; D is unresolved. The CDR3 is 14 residues long. Germline CDR1 reads LNHDA; CDR2 reads SQIVND (reference sequence). V lost 4 bases and J lost 4, with 11 bases in between. This CDR3 reads CASSTLSGYNEQFF. CDR3 sequence (DNA): TGTGCCAGTAGTACCCTGAGTGGGTACAATGAGCAGTTCTTC.

This clone was detected only once. This chain connects TRBV12-5 to TRBJ2-5; 10 bases align to TRBD1. J gave up 3 bases and V 6 bases, and 1 base lay outside the gene matches. The CDR3 runs to 13 residues. The V gene's germline CDR1 is LGHNT and CDR2 FRNRAP. The CDR3 nucleotides read TGTGCTAGTGGAGGACAGGGGGAAGAGACCCAGTACTTC. Protein: CASGGQGEETQYF.

J is TRBJ1-1 and V is TRBV25-1, with D unclear. Trimming left V 5 bases short and J 7 bases short, with 8 bases between. The CDR3 is 11 amino acids. CDR1 MGHDK and CDR2 SYGVNS come from the germline V gene. The CDR3 DNA follows: TGTGCCAGCAGTAGGCTGAGTGAAGCTTTCTTT. As protein: CASSRLSEAFF.

This clone ranks as medium-sized. The chain recombines TRBV19 with TRBJ1-5; 7 bases map to TRBD1. Germline CDR1 and CDR2: LNHDA and SQIVND (reference sequence). CDR3 length: 15 amino acids. Unmatched junction bases numbered 10, after V lost 7 bases and J lost 4 bases. CDR3 protein: CASTGRDSQNQPQHF. DNA for the CDR3: TGTGCCAGTACCGGGCGGGACAGCCAAAATCAGCCCCAGCATTTT. Combining the CDR3 with reference TRBV19 and TRBJ1-5 gives the whole variable domain DGGITQSPKYLFRKEGQNVTLSCEQNLNHDAMYWYRQDPGQGLRLIYYSQIVNDFQKGDIAEGYSVSREKKESFPLTVTSAQKNPTAFYLCASTGRDSQNQPQHFGDGTRLSIL.

This chain uses TRBV5-1 with TRBJ2-5; 8 positions agree with TRBD1. V lost 2 bases to trimming and J lost 2 bases; unmatched junction nucleotides: 8. There are 16 residues in the CDR3. The germline CDR1 and CDR2 sequences are SGHRS and YFSETQ. The chain's CDR3 is CASSFLGTGYQETQYF. The CDR3 bases are TGCGCCAGCAGCTTCCTGGGGACAGGATATCAAGAGACCCAGTACTTC.

The V gene is TRBV10-3, the J gene TRBJ2-7, with 9 bases aligning to TRBD1. V gave up 6 bases and J gave up 5 bases; unmatched junction bases: 11. Per germline, CDR1 ENHRY and CDR2 SYGVKD. The CDR3 sequence is 15 residues long. This chain's CDR3 is CAIRAPGQGMNEQYF. Written as DNA, the CDR3 is TGTGCCATCAGGGCACCGGGACAGGGTATGAACGAGCAGTACTTC.

The chain couples TRBV2 to TRBJ1-4; D unclear. From germline, CDR1 is SNHLY and CDR2 FYNNEI. Trimming removed 2 bases at V and 11 bases at J, with 6 bases between. This CDR3 is built from 11 residues. CDR3 sequence (DNA): TGTGCCAGCAGTGAAATGATGAAACTGTTTTTT. This encodes CASSEMMKLFF.

The chain employs TRBV4-3 and TRBJ2-1, with 7 bases lining up with TRBD2. This CDR3 has 12 amino acids. Trimming took 8 bases from V and 9 from J; bases not matched to a gene: 7. The germline V gene has CDR1 LGHNA and CDR2 YSLEER. CDR3 sequence reads: CASVAGVCEQFF. The DNA for the CDR3 is TGCGCCAGCGTGGCGGGAGTTTGTGAGCAGTTCTTC.

The rearrangement joins TRBV2 to TRBJ1-1; D gene unclear. The V end was cut by 4 bases, the J end by 0 bases, with 18 bases between. The CDR3 runs 17 residues. Germline-derived CDR1 and CDR2 are SNHLY and FYNNEI. CDR3 coding DNA: TGTGCCAGCAGTGTTCAGGCCGGGATCCTCATGAACACTGAAGCTTTCTTT. It encodes CASSVQAGILMNTEAFF.

The J gene is TRBJ1-2, the V gene TRBV5-4; 8 bases are a match to TRBD1. V lost 4 bases, J lost 3 bases, and 11 bases stayed unmatched. Germline V gene data show CDR1 as SGHNT and CDR2 as YYREEE (reference sequence). The CDR3 is made up of 16 amino acids. The DNA for the CDR3 is TGTGCCAGCAGCGGCAATCACAGGGGGAATTACTATGGCTACACCTTC. Protein product: CASSGNHRGNYYGYTF.

This clone occurred once. The V and J genes are TRBV10-3 and TRBJ2-2; TRBD2 aligns across 9 bases. The V gene end was trimmed by 10 bases and the J gene end by 3 bases; junction bases not matched to a gene: 15. Germline CDR1 and CDR2: ENHRY and SYGVKD. The CDR3 has 17 residues. The CDR3 region is CATFSAVAGVDTGELFF. CDR3 DNA sequence: TGTGCCACCTTTAGTGCTGTAGCGGGAGTAGACACCGGGGAGCTGTTTTTT.

The chain links TRBV30 to TRBJ1-1; TRBD1 matches 7 bases. V shed 5 bases, J shed 7 bases, and the junction held 1 base outside the gene matches. The CDR3 sequence is 10 residues long. Germline CDR1 and CDR2: GTSNPN and SVGIG (reference sequence). CDR3 nucleotide sequence: TGTGCCTGGCGGGACAGTGAAGCTTTCTTT. It translates to CAWRDSEAFF.

V and J are TRBV6-4 and TRBJ1-6, with D possibly matching TRBD1 (6 bases). This CDR3 comprises 14 residues. Trimming took 10 bases from V and 3 from J, leaving 13 bases between them. Germline V gene data show CDR1 as MRHNA and CDR2 as SNTAGT. The CDR3 region has the DNA TGTGCCACTCGCGGGGGCATCTATAATTCACCCCTCCACTTT. Protein product: CATRGGIYNSPLHF.

V and J are TRBV6-5 and TRBJ2-1; TRBD2 aligns across 15 bases. Trimming took 6 bases from V and 9 from J; bases not matched to a gene: 6. This CDR3 has 15 amino acids. Germline lookup yields CDR1 MNHEY and CDR2 SVGAGI. The CDR3 bases are TGTGCCAGCAGCGGACTAGCGGGAGGGCCTGGTGAGCAGTTCTTC. It yields the protein CASSGLAGGPGEQFF.

The chain has TRBV18 and TRBJ2-1; 9 positions agree with TRBD2. Germline CDR1 reads KGHSH; CDR2 reads LQKENI. This CDR3 is 17 amino acids long. The V gene end was trimmed by 3 bases and the J gene end by 3 bases; junction bases not matched to a gene: 9. CDR3 DNA: TGTGCCAGCTCACCTTTAGTTAGCGGGAGCTTCTACAATGAGCAGTTCTTC. This sequence encodes CASSPLVSGSFYNEQFF.

The chain couples TRBV7-6 to TRBJ2-3; TRBD2 aligns across 9 bases. The CDR3 has 18 residues. Trimming at V came to 5 bases and at J to 6 bases, leaving 18 bases not matched to a gene. CDR1 and CDR2 (germline): SGHVS, FNYEAQ. The CDR3 coding sequence is TGTGCCAGCAGCCCGTACCCCGGACTAGCGCGGCCTAAGGATACGCAGTATTTT. This translates into CASSPYPGLARPKDTQYF.

V is TRBV30 and J is TRBJ2-1, with 14 bases matching TRBD2. With 3 bases clipped from V and 8 bases from J, the junction kept 9 bases outside the gene matches. Germline CDR1 and CDR2: GTSNPN and SVGIG (reference sequence). CDR3 length: 16 amino acids. CDR3 sequence reads: CAWSVRTGLAGDEQFF. The CDR3 DNA reads TGTGCCTGGAGCGTACGGACGGGACTAGCGGGAGATGAGCAGTTCTTC.

The chain employs TRBV27 and TRBJ2-7; TRBD2 matches at 7 bases. Germline V gene sequence: CDR1 MNHEY, CDR2 SMNVEV (reference sequence). V dropped 2 bases and J dropped 4; count of bases not matched to a gene: 5. This CDR3 has 14 residues. The CDR3 nucleotides are TGTGCCAGCAGTTTAAGCGGGACCTTATACGAGCAGTACGTC. This codes for CASSLSGTLYEQYV.

The rearrangement links TRBV19 to TRBJ2-1, with 10 bases aligning to TRBD1. CDR1 is LNHDA and CDR2 is SQIVND in the germline V gene (reference sequence). This CDR3 region has 15 residues. V shed 7 bases, J shed 11 bases, and the junction held 14 bases outside the gene matches. The CDR3 protein is CASTLPGTGDGKQFF. The CDR3 nucleotides read TGTGCCAGTACCCTCCCCGGGACAGGGGACGGCAAGCAGTTCTTC.

The CDR3 reads CASSLVDRGGNEQFF. Written as DNA, the CDR3 is TGTGCCAGCAGCCTTGTCGACAGGGGAGGGAATGAGCAGTTCTTC. This chain links TRBV7-6 with TRBJ2-1, with D maybe TRBD1 (8 bases). The germline gives CDR1 SGHVS, CDR2 FNYEAQ. Trimming stripped 5 bases from V and 7 bases from J, with 18 bases between. The CDR3 has 15 residues. Together with reference TRBV7-6 and TRBJ2-1, the CDR3 gives the full variable domain: GAGVSQSPRYKVTKRGQDVALRCDPISGHVSLYWYRQALGQGPEFLTYFNYEAQQDKSGLPNDRFSAERPEGSISTLTIQRTEQRDSAMYRCASSLVDRGGNEQFFGPGTRLTVL.

This chain joins TRBV28 and TRBJ2-6; the match to TRBD2 covers 7 bases. V was clipped by 5 bases and J by 0 bases; unmatched bases: 10. The CDR3 spans 18 residues. Germline V CDR1 and CDR2: MDHEN, SYDVKM. The chain's CDR3 is CASSERTRSLSGANVLTF. In DNA form, the CDR3 reads TGTGCCAGCAGTGAGCGGACTAGATCCCTCTCTGGGGCCAACGTCCTGACTTTC.

The V call is TRBV7-2, the J call TRBJ1-2; D gene uncertain. The V end lost 4 bases, the J end lost 1 base, and 4 bases lay between the germline ends. This CDR3 is built from 12 residues. Germline lookup yields CDR1 SGHTA and CDR2 FQGNSA. The CDR3 DNA sequence: TGTGCCAGCAGCTCATATAACTATGGCTACACCTTC. Its protein product is CASSSYNYGYTF.

This chain links TRBV9 with TRBJ2-6; D remains unclear. The CDR3 consists of 14 residues. Germline lookup yields CDR1 SGDLS and CDR2 YYNGEE. V was trimmed by 2 bases and J by 2 bases, leaving 5 bases between them. This chain's CDR3 is CASSVTAGANVLTF. For the CDR3, the DNA is TGTGCCAGCAGCGTTACAGCTGGGGCCAACGTCCTGACTTTC.